Listed below are T cell receptor beta chains from one sample, sequenced in a study of T cell responses to AZD1222 COVID-19 vaccine. TCRdb's copy holds only in-frame clones and misses some; the assay was immunoSEQ multiplex PCR. The sample lists 95,000 to 100,000 clones, about 92% occurring once. The sequences come from peripheral blood, collected on day 0 of AZD1222 vaccination. These receptor sequences come from an adult in good health. CDR3s include the opening cysteine and the closing phenylalanine or tryptophan.

V gene	J gene	CDR3 length	CDR3 protein
TRBV15	TRBJ2-7	13	CATSRGNSYEQYF
TRBV5-4	TRBJ2-7	17	CASSLEGGQGGSYEQYF
TRBV7-2	TRBJ2-2	15	CASSYHSGDTGELFF
TRBV5-5	TRBJ2-7	16	CASSLAGGPSSYEQYF
TRBV2	TRBJ1-5	13	CASTGQGGQPQHF
TRBV6-2/TRBV6-3	TRBJ2-1	15	CASSNRGRTYNEQFF
TRBV11-2	TRBJ1-1	16	CASSPQGGILNTEAFF
TRBV7-6	TRBJ2-5	14	CASSLEFMKETQYF
TRBV3-1/TRBV3-2	TRBJ2-7	11	CASSQGHEQYF
TRBV27	TRBJ2-3	13	CASSFSLGYTQYF
TRBV19	TRBJ2-1	15	CASSTVAGAGNEQFF
TRBV6-2/TRBV6-3	TRBJ2-7	18	CASSYGRQGNGGIYEQYF
TRBV10-3	TRBJ2-5	18	CAISRRLAGETFQETQYF
TRBV7-9	TRBJ2-3	10	CASTPMGQYF
TRBV3-1/TRBV3-2	TRBJ1-1	12	CASSQGLTEAFF
TRBV19	TRBJ2-1	13	CASSIGQNNEQFF
TRBV29-1	TRBJ2-7	13	CSVGFGRGYEQYF
TRBV19	TRBJ2-5	14	CASSIPGGGETQYF
TRBV27	TRBJ2-3	14	CASSGRESTDTQYF
TRBV28	TRBJ1-5	13	CASSLRINQPQHF
TRBV5-1	TRBJ2-1	13	CASSNPTGDEQFF
TRBV6-5	TRBJ2-7	12	CASCSGNYEQYF
TRBV4-2	TRBJ1-5	15	CASSQDLGANQPQHF
TRBV6-5	TRBJ1-1	13	CASSYGQSTEAFF
TRBV3-1/TRBV3-2	TRBJ1-3	15	CASSQAGSSGNTIYF